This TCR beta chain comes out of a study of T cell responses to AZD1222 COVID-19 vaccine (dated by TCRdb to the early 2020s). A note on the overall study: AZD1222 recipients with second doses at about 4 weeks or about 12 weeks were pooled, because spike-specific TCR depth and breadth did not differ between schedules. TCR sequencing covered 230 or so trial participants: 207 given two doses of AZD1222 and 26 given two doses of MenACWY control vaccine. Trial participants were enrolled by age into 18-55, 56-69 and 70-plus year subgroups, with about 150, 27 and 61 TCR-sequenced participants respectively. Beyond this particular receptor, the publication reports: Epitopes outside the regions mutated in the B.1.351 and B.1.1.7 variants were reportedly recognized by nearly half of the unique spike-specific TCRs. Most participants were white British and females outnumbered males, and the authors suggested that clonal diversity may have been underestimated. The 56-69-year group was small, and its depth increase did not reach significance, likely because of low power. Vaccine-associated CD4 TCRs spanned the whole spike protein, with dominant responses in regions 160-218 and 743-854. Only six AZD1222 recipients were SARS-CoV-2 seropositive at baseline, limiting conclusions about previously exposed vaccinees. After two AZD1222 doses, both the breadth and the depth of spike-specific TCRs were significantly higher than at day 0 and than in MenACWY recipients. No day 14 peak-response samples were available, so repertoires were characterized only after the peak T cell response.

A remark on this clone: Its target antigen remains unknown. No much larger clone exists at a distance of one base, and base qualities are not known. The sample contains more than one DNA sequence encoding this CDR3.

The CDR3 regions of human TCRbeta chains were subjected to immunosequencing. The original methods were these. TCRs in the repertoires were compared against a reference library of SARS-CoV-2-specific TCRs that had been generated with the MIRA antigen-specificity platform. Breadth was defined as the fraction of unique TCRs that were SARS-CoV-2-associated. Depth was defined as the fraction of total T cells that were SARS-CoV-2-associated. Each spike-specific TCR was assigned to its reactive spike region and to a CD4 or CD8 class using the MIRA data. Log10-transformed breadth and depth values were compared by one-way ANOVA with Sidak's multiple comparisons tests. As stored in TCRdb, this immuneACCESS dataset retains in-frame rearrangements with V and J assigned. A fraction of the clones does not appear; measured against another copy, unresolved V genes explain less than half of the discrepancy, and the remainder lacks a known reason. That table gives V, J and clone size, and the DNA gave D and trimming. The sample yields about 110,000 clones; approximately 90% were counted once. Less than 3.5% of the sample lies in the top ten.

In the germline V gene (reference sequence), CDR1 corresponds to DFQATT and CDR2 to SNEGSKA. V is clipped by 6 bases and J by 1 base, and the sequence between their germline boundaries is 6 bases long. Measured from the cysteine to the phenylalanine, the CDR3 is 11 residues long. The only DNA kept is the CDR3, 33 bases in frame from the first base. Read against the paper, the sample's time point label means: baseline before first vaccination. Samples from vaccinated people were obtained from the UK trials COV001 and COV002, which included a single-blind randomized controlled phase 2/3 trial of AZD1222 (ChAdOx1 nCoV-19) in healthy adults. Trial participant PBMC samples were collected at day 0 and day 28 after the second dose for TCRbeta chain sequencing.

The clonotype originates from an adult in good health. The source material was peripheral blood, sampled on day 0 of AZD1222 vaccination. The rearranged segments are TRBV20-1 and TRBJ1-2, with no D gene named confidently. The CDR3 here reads CSASDNYGYTF. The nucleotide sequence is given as TGCAGTGCGTCAGATAACTATGGCTACACCTTC.